These 2 T cell receptor beta chains came from one sample sequenced in a study of glioma-infiltrating T cells after dendritic cell vaccination. Assay used: immunoSEQ multiplex PCR; TCRdb lists only in-frame clones, some missing. The table shows 100,000 or so clones, with less than 90% occurring only once. Noted time point: after dendritic cell vaccination, including at tumor progression/relapse. The sequencing used blood, collected after dendritic cell vaccination. Receptor source: a human donor with glioblastoma.

Only a few counts were recorded for this clone. The chain links TRBV7-2 to TRBJ1-4, with 8 bases that match TRBD1. CDR1 SGHTA and CDR2 FQGNSA come from the germline V gene. With V trimmed by 5 bases and J by 11 bases, 10 bases remained unmatched. This CDR3 has 14 amino acids. The CDR3 reads CASSPQGGVWKLFF. Here the CDR3 DNA reads TGTGCCAGCAGCCCACAGGGGGGAGTATGGAAACTGTTTTTT.

J is TRBJ2-3 and V is TRBV27; TRBD2 agrees at 11 bases. The germline V gene encodes CDR1 MNHEY and CDR2 SMNVEV (reference sequence). The junction had 5 bases not matched to a gene; V was cut back by 2 bases and J by 1 base. The CDR3 runs to 17 residues. CDR3 nucleotide sequence: TGTGCCAGCAGTTTAGGCCTAGCGGGGGGCCGCACAGATACGCAGTATTTT. It is translated as CASSLGLAGGRTDTQYF.